Listed below are T cell receptor beta chains from one sample, sequenced in a study of human T cells and chemical hapten exposure. MiXCR was run by TCRdb on the RACE reads, yielding one entry per CDR3 protein. The sample lists approximately 71,000 distinct CDR3 sequences; approximately 9.8% were seen once. The material sequenced was whole blood, taken in connection with sensitization to the hapten diphenylcyclopropenone (DPC). The receptors here all came from a woman between 40 and 55 years old with alopecia areata. Some clones in this sample may be carry-over from other donors' samples. Each CDR3 is given with its conserved first and last residue. D genes are given only for firm matches. The size entry is marked missing in some rows and otherwise reads once, few, many or a size class.

d_call	clone_size	j_call	v_call	cdr3_nt	cdr3_aa
.	many	TRBJ1-5	TRBV24-1	TGTGCCACCTCAAGCGAACGGTTTCATCAGCCCCAGCATTTT	CATSSERFHQPQHF
.	many	TRBJ2-2	TRBV7-7	TGTGCCGTGAGGGGGGGAGGCACCGGGGAGCTGTTTTTT	CAVRGGGTGELFF
.	many	TRBJ2-2	TRBV28	TGTGCCTCTGGATGGGGAACCGGGGAGCTGTTTTTT	CASGWGTGELFF
.	many	TRBJ1-2	TRBV19	TGTGCCAGTAGTATGCCTCAGCTCCCGGTAGGAGGCTACACCTTC	CASSMPQLPVGGYTF
TRBD1	.	TRBJ2-4	TRBV5-1	TGCGCCAGCAGCTTGGGCACCGGGACAGCGAAACCGTACTTC	CASSLGTGTAKPYF
TRBD1	many	TRBJ1-5	TRBV7-2	TGTGCCAGCAGCCGGGACAGGGAGCAGCCCCAGCATTTT	CASSRDREQPQHF
.	.	TRBJ2-2	TRBV2	TGTGCCAGCCACCGGGACTCAAACACCGGGGAGCTGTTTTTT	CASHRDSNTGELFF
.	many	TRBJ2-1	TRBV12-3/TRBV12-4	TGTGCCAGCCTGATAAAGGGTGAGCAGTTCTTC	CASLIKGEQFF
TRBD1	.	TRBJ1-5	TRBV6-6	TGTGCCAGCACAGGGGGCGTCCAGCCCCAGCATTTT	CASTGGVQPQHF
.	.	TRBJ2-2	TRBV6-6	TGTGCCAGCAGTTATACCTTGGGACCCTCGGACACCGGGGAGCTGTTTTTT	CASSYTLGPSDTGELFF
.	many	TRBJ2-5	TRBV2	TGTGCCAGCAGCCTCCGGACTTTGCAAGAGACCCAGTACTTC	CASSLRTLQETQYF
TRBD1	few	TRBJ1-2	TRBV7-2	TGTGCCAGCAGTTCTCGCCGGGACAGCTATGGCTACACCTTC	CASSSRRDSYGYTF
.	many	TRBJ2-1	TRBV11-2	TGTGCCAGCAGCGGGGGGACTCCGGGCGAGCAGTTCTTC	CASSGGTPGEQFF
.	many	TRBJ2-6	TRBV10-2	TGCGCCAGCAGGGGGTCTGGGGCCAACGTCCTGACTTTC	CASRGSGANVLTF
TRBD1	few	TRBJ2-7	TRBV29-1	TGCAGCGTTAAAGGACAGGGGGCCCCCTACGAGCAGTACTTC	CSVKGQGAPYEQYF
TRBD1	many	TRBJ2-7	TRBV7-2	TGTGCCAGCAGCTTTACCGGGACAGGGGTCTACGAGCAGTACTTC	CASSFTGTGVYEQYF
.	many	TRBJ2-3	TRBV7-2	TGTGCCAGCAGCCTCCGGACAGGGAGGGCGGCAGATACGCAGTATTTT	CASSLRTGRAADTQYF
.	few	TRBJ2-1	TRBV2	TGTGCCAGCAATCCGGGACGCTCCAACAATGAGCAGTTCTTC	CASNPGRSNNEQFF
.	many	TRBJ2-7	TRBV12-3/TRBV12-4	TGTGCCAGCGCCAAAGGGACGTGGGAGCAGTACTTC	CASAKGTWEQYF
.	many	TRBJ2-5	TRBV28	TGTGCCAGCAGTCAGTACGGGGGAATCCAAGAGACCCAGTACTTC	CASSQYGGIQETQYF
.	many	TRBJ2-1	TRBV9	TGTGCCAGCGGGGGTAGATGGAATGAGCAGTTCTTC	CASGGRWNEQFF
.	many	TRBJ1-3	TRBV3-1	TGTGCCAGCAGCCCCGACTCTGGAAACACCATATATTTT	CASSPDSGNTIYF
.	many	TRBJ1-2	TRBV18	TGTGCCAGCTCACCACCGAGCTCGGGGCTCTATGGCTACACCTTC	CASSPPSSGLYGYTF
TRBD1	.	TRBJ1-2	TRBV20-1	TGCAGTGCTGGGGGGGCGCGGGACAGCTATGGCTACACCTTC	CSAGGARDSYGYTF
.	few	TRBJ1-6	TRBV25-1	TGTGCCAGCAGTGAAGGGACCGGGGGACGTTCACCCCTCCACTTT	CASSEGTGGRSPLHF
TRBD1	many	TRBJ2-2	TRBV5-1	TGCGCCAGCAGCTGGCGACAGGGGCGTAACACCGGGGAGCTGTTTTTT	CASSWRQGRNTGELFF
.	many	TRBJ1-2	TRBV3-1	TGTGCCAGCAGCCAAGATAGGACACGAGGCTACACCTTC	CASSQDRTRGYTF
.	.	TRBJ2-4	TRBV20-1	TGCAGTGCCGCCGGGACGGAGCTAGCCAAAAACATTCAGTACTTC	CSAAGTELAKNIQYF
.	.	TRBJ1-2	TRBV2	TGTGCCAGCAGTGAAAGGACCTATGGCTACACCTTC	CASSERTYGYTF
TRBD1	few	TRBJ1-2	TRBV7-2	TGTGCCAGCAGCCGGGGACAGGGGGCGTCTGGCTACACCTTC	CASSRGQGASGYTF
TRBD1	few	TRBJ2-1	TRBV6-4	TGTGCCAGCAGTGATACAGGGGCTGAGCAGTTCTTC	CASSDTGAEQFF
.	many	TRBJ2-7	TRBV25-1	TGTGCCAGCAGTGCCGCAGGGGTAAGCTCCTACGAGCAGTACTTC	CASSAAGVSSYEQYF
TRBD2	many	TRBJ2-2	TRBV9	TGTGCCAGCAACCAGCGGGGGGTTATCGGGGAGCTGTTTTTT	CASNQRGVIGELFF
.	many	TRBJ2-7	TRBV6-5	TGTGCCAGCAGTTACTCAACGGGGCCCTACGAGCAGTACTTC	CASSYSTGPYEQYF
.	many	TRBJ1-1	TRBV18	TGTGCCAGCTCGATTCAGGGGATGAACACTGAAGCTTTCTTT	CASSIQGMNTEAFF
.	many	TRBJ1-2	TRBV28	TGTGCCAGCAGCCCGGGATCGAGACATGGCTACACCTTC	CASSPGSRHGYTF
.	few	TRBJ2-7	TRBV6-1	TGTGCCAGCATTAGACCGTTGGGGGCATACGAGCAGTACTTC	CASIRPLGAYEQYF
.	many	TRBJ1-5	TRBV18	TGTGCCAGCTCACCACGCTCTGACAATCAGCCCCAGCATTTT	CASSPRSDNQPQHF
.	many	TRBJ1-1	TRBV5-1	TGCGCCAGCAGCCCCGGGACGAAAATTGGCACTGAAGCTTTCTTT	CASSPGTKIGTEAFF
.	few	TRBJ1-1	TRBV28	TGTGCCAGCAGTCCAAACAGGGTTGTCACTGAAGCTTTCTTT	CASSPNRVVTEAFF
.	.	TRBJ2-3	TRBV27	TGTGCCACGTGGGCCCCGGGCTCCAGCACAGATACGCAGTATTTT	CATWAPGSSTDTQYF
.	few	TRBJ2-1	TRBV5-4	TGTGCCAGCAGCTTCTCTGGCTCCTACAATGAGCAGTTCTTC	CASSFSGSYNEQFF
.	.	TRBJ2-3	TRBV7-2	TGTGCCGAGGACGGCCGCACAGATATGCAGTATTTT	CAEDGRTDMQYF
.	few	TRBJ2-7	TRBV4-3	TGCGCCAGCAGCCAAGAACTCGGAGGGGCCTACGAGCAGTACTTC	CASSQELGGAYEQYF
TRBD1	.	TRBJ1-1	TRBV5-1	TGCGCCAGCAGCTTACAGGGGGCGCTGGGCACTGAAGCTTTCTTT	CASSLQGALGTEAFF
.	many	TRBJ2-1	TRBV6-6	TGTGCCAGCAGCCGGGCCAATGAGCAGTTCTTC	CASSRANEQFF
TRBD1	.	TRBJ2-5	TRBV7-8	TGTGCCAGCAGCCCAAACAGGGGAATCGGAGAGACCCAGTACTTC	CASSPNRGIGETQYF
.	many	TRBJ1-1	TRBV7-9	TGTGCCAGCAGCCCCTTAGGGGGGACTGCACCGAGGGCTTTCTTT	CASSPLGGTAPRAFF
.	many	TRBJ2-5	TRBV7-2	TGTGCCAGCAGCATCTATAGTGCCCCCGCGGAGACCCAGTACTTC	CASSIYSAPAETQYF
.	many	TRBJ1-5	TRBV4-1	TGCGCCAGCTCTGGGCACGAAGGCAATCAGCCCCAGCATTTT	CASSGHEGNQPQHF
TRBD1	few	TRBJ2-3	TRBV27	TGTGCCAGCAGTTTTCGGACAGGGGAAATCGATACGCAGTATTTT	CASSFRTGEIDTQYF
.	many	TRBJ1-6	TRBV27	TGTGCCAGCAGTTTATCGCAGAGCTCCTATAATTCACCCCTCCACTTT	CASSLSQSSYNSPLHF
.	.	TRBJ2-3	TRBV11-2	TGTGCCAGCAGCTTAGGGGAGGAGGCCAGTTTTGCCACAGATACGCAGTATTTT	CASSLGEEASFATDTQYF
.	.	TRBJ1-5	TRBV20-1	TGCAGTGCTAGAGCGGGTAGGGGCTGCAGGCAGCCCCAGCATTTT	CSARAGRGCRQPQHF
.	many	TRBJ2-5	TRBV29-1	TGCAGCGTTGAGGTTGGAGAGACCCAGTACTTC	CSVEVGETQYF
TRBD2	.	TRBJ2-3	TRBV7-6	TGTGCCAGCAGCCGAAGGACTAGCGGTATCATGGATACGCAGTATTTT	CASSRRTSGIMDTQYF
.	few	TRBJ2-3	TRBV12-3/TRBV12-4	TGTGCCAGCAGCCGCCGAGTCCTGGGGGGGCTTGGCGCAGATACGCAGTATTTT	CASSRRVLGGLGADTQYF
TRBD2	many	TRBJ2-3	TRBV2	TGTGCCAGCTCGACCGACATCCTAGCGGGGGGGGCAAATACGCAGTATTTT	CASSTDILAGGANTQYF
.	many	TRBJ2-3	TRBV7-7	TGTGCTAGCAGCTTCCGGGATCTCACAGATACGCAGTATTTT	CASSFRDLTDTQYF
.	.	TRBJ1-1	TRBV5-6	TGTGCCAGCAGCCCCCAACACAGGTTCATGAACACTGAAGCTTTCTTT	CASSPQHRFMNTEAFF